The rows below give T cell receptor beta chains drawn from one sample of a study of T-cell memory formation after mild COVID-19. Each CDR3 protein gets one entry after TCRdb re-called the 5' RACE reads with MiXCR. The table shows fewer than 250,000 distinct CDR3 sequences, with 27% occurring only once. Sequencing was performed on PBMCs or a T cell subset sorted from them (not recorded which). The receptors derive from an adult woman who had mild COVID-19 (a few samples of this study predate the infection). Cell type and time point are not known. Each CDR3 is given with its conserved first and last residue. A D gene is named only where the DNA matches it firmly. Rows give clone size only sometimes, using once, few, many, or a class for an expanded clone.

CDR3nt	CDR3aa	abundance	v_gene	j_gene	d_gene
TGTGCCAGCAGTAAGGACAGGGGGTCCTACAATGAGCAGTTCTTC	CASSKDRGSYNEQFF	once	TRBV11-2	TRBJ2-1	TRBD1
TGCAGTGCTAGAGATCTGGACAGGACGAAGCTTCGGAACACTGAAGCTTTCTTT	CSARDLDRTKLRNTEAFF	NA	TRBV20-1	TRBJ1-1	TRBD1
TGCGCCAGCAGCTTGATTAGCGGGGGCTCCTACGAGCAGTACTTC	CASSLISGGSYEQYF	NA	TRBV5-1	TRBJ2-7	TRBD2
TGTGCCAGCAGTCCTTCGGTCCCGACCGAGCAGTACTTC	CASSPSVPTEQYF	few	TRBV7-9	TRBJ2-7	NA
TGCAGCGTTGAAGGGCGGGGACGCTACACCTTC	CSVEGRGRYTF	few	TRBV29-1	TRBJ1-2	NA
TGTGCCAGCAGTTTAAGCCCCTCAACTAGCGGGATGTACAATGAGCAGTTCTTC	CASSLSPSTSGMYNEQFF	NA	TRBV12-3/TRBV12-4	TRBJ2-1	TRBD2
TGTGCCAGCAGCGGGGGGGGCCAGGTTACGCAGTATTTT	CASSGGGQVTQYF	NA	TRBV7-8	TRBJ2-3	NA
TGTGCCAGCAGCCTCCCTTCCCGACTAGCGGGACGCAATGAGCAGTTCTTC	CASSLPSRLAGRNEQFF	NA	TRBV14	TRBJ2-1	TRBD2
TGTGCCTGGAGTTTACATTCTGGAAACACCATATATTTT	CAWSLHSGNTIYF	NA	TRBV30	TRBJ1-3	NA
TGTGCCAGCAGCTTAGAACAGGGAGGCTACGAGCAGTACTTC	CASSLEQGGYEQYF	NA	TRBV11-3	TRBJ2-7	NA
TGTGCCAGCAGCCATTCTGGACCGCGTTACTACTACGAGCAGTACTTC	CASSHSGPRYYYEQYF	few	TRBV7-9	TRBJ2-7	NA
TGCAGCGTCCTCGGGGGGCAGCATTACAATGAGCAGTTCTTC	CSVLGGQHYNEQFF	NA	TRBV29-1	TRBJ2-1	NA
TGTGCCAGCAGTCCTCGGGACACCCCTAACTATGGCTACACCTTC	CASSPRDTPNYGYTF	NA	TRBV12-3/TRBV12-4	TRBJ1-2	NA
TGCGCCAGCAGCTTGGGACAGGGGTCAGCCACCGGGGAGCTGTTTTTT	CASSLGQGSATGELFF	NA	TRBV5-1	TRBJ2-2	TRBD1
TGTGCCACCCCCTTTGTGGGGGACAGCTCCTACAATGAGCAGTTCTTC	CATPFVGDSSYNEQFF	NA	TRBV10-3	TRBJ2-1	TRBD1
TGCGCCAGCAGCGTAGCCGGGACAGGCGTGTACGAGCAGTACTTC	CASSVAGTGVYEQYF	few	TRBV5-1	TRBJ2-7	TRBD1
TGTGCCAGCGGGGGACAGTGTGTAACTAATCAGCCCCAGCATTTT	CASGGQCVTNQPQHF	once	TRBV7-2	TRBJ1-5	TRBD1
TGTGCCAGCAGTCCCGCGGGACTAGCGGGAGGTGTGTTGCAGTTCTTC	CASSPAGLAGGVLQFF	NA	TRBV27	TRBJ2-1	TRBD2
TGTGCCAGCAGCCGGTCTAGCTCCCCAGAGACCCAGTACTTC	CASSRSSSPETQYF	NA	TRBV11-2	TRBJ2-5	NA
TGCAGTGCTAGAGATTGGTCTAGCGAGCAGTACTTC	CSARDWSSEQYF	NA	TRBV20-1	TRBJ2-7	NA
TGCGCGACGGGACAATTCACTGAAGCTTTCTTT	CATGQFTEAFF	NA	TRBV29-1	TRBJ1-1	NA
TGCAGTGCTAGTTCAGGGGCCTCGCGCACAGATACGCAGTATTTT	CSASSGASRTDTQYF	few	TRBV20-1	TRBJ2-3	NA
TGTGCCAGCAGTTTAAAGGGGGGGCGCGCCACCTGGGAGCTGTTTTTT	CASSLKGGRATWELFF	NA	TRBV27	TRBJ2-2	NA
TGTGCCAGCAGCTTAGAGCGGACCCACAATGAGCAGTTCTTC	CASSLERTHNEQFF	NA	TRBV7-2	TRBJ2-1	NA
TGTGCCAGCAGCTTAGCGACCACTGAAGCTTTCTTT	CASSLATTEAFF	NA	TRBV7-9	TRBJ1-1	NA
TGTGCCAGCACCCTAGCGGGAGGCAGGAATGAGCAGTTCTTC	CASTLAGGRNEQFF	few	TRBV28	TRBJ2-1	TRBD2
TGCGCCAGCAGCCTGACAGGGTCCGGGGCCAACGTCCTGACTTTC	CASSLTGSGANVLTF	NA	TRBV4-1	TRBJ2-6	TRBD1
TGCGCCAGCAGCCTGGACAGGGGGCATATGACAGATACGCAGTATTTT	CASSLDRGHMTDTQYF	NA	TRBV5-1	TRBJ2-3	TRBD1
TGCAGTGGTCAGGGAAACAATCAGCCCCAGCATTTT	CSGQGNNQPQHF	few	TRBV20-1	TRBJ1-5	NA
TGTGCCGCTTCGGGACTAGCGGGTACAGATACGCAGTATTTT	CAASGLAGTDTQYF	NA	TRBV6-5	TRBJ2-3	TRBD2
TGTGCCAGCAGCCCCTCCGAGACTAGCACAGATACGCAGTATTTT	CASSPSETSTDTQYF	few	TRBV9	TRBJ2-3	NA
TGTGCCAGCAACTTGGTAGAGACCCAGTACTTC	CASNLVETQYF	NA	TRBV6-1	TRBJ2-5	NA